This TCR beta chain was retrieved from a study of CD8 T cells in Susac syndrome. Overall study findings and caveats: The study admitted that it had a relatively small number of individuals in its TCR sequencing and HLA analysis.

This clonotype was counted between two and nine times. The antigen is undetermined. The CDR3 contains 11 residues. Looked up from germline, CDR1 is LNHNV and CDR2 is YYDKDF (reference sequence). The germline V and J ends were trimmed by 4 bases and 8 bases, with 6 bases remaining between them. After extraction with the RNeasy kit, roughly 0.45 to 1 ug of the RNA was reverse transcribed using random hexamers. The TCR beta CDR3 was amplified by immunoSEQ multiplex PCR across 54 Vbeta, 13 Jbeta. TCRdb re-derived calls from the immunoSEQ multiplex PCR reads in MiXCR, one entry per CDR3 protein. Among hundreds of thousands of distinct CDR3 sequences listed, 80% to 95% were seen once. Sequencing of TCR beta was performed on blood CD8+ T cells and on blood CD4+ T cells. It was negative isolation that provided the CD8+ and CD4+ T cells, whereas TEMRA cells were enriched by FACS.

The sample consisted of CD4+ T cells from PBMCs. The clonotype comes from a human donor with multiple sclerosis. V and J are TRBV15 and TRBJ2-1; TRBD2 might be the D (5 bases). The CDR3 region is CATSTRDEQFF. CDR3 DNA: TGTGCCACCAGCACGAGGGATGAGCAGTTCTTC.